The sequence of this T cell receptor beta chain was determined in a study of T cell responses to AZD1222 COVID-19 vaccine. Study-wide results and caveats: It was only 6 or 7 AZD1222 recipients who were seropositive at baseline.

Comments on this clone: Its antigen is as yet unknown.

Sequencing was performed with immunoSEQ multiplex PCR; in TCRdb, only in-frame clones are kept and a portion is missing. Here the sample spans 110,000 to 150,000 clones, roughly 88% being singletons. Germline CDR1 and CDR2: MGHRA and YSYEKL. The CDR3 loop spans 15 amino acids. The ends lost 2 bases at V and 3 bases at J; junction bases unmatched: 7. Sequenced here: peripheral blood, sampled 28 days after the second AZD1222 dose. The chain employs TRBV4-1 and TRBJ2-7, with 7 bases matching TRBD1. This receptor was identified in an adult who received the AZD1222 COVID-19 vaccine. DNA for the CDR3: TGCGCCAGCAGCCAACCCCGGGACAGTAGCTACGAGCAGTACTTC. This encodes CASSQPRDSSYEQYF.